This is a list of T cell receptor beta chains from one sample in a study of blood T cell repertoires in COVID-19. Only in-frame clones appear in the TCRdb table, and some are missing; sequencing was by immunoSEQ multiplex PCR. The profile covers 160,000 or so clones, with under 90% appearing a single time and roughly 19% taken by the ten largest. The sequenced sample consisted of peripheral blood. The receptors stem from a woman of 80 years or more with acute or convalescent COVID-19. The CDR3 runs from the conserved cysteine through the conserved F or W. The D gene is left open where the match is weak. Size values are once, few and many counts, or a class for expanded clones, and some rows have none.

size: .
V: TRBV13
D: TRBD2
J: TRBJ2-5
CDR3: CASSSTSGRAGVNQETQYF
DNA: TGTGCCAGCAGCTCGACTAGCGGGAGGGCCGGGGTAAACCAAGAGACCCAGTACTTC

size: .
V: TRBV7-2
D: .
J: TRBJ2-2
CDR3: CASSLYHSFGAGLTGELFF
DNA: TGTGCCAGCAGCTTATATCACTCCTTTGGGGCAGGGCTCACCGGGGAGCTGTTTTTT

size: few
V: TRBV5-6
D: .
J: TRBJ2-4
CDR3: CASTRQAGKNIQYF
DNA: TGTGCCAGCACTCGACAGGCGGGCAAAAACATTCAGTACTTC

size: many
V: TRBV3-1/TRBV3-2
D: .
J: TRBJ1-2
CDR3: CASSQGSAQGVSYGYTF
DNA: TGTGCCAGCAGCCAAGGTTCCGCTCAGGGTGTCTCCTATGGCTACACCTTC

size: .
V: TRBV20-1
D: .
J: TRBJ2-7
CDR3: CSASRDYEQYF
DNA: TGCAGTGCTAGCAGGGACTACGAGCAGTACTTC

size: few
V: TRBV5-6
D: .
J: TRBJ1-2
CDR3: CASSWAGGAYGYTF
DNA: TGTGCCAGCAGCTGGGCGGGGGGCGCCTATGGCTACACCTTC

size: .
V: TRBV24-1
D: .
J: TRBJ1-1
CDR3: CATSNTGNTEAFF
DNA: TGTGCCACCAGTAATACAGGGAACACTGAAGCTTTCTTT

size: few
V: TRBV6-1
D: TRBD1
J: TRBJ1-2
CDR3: CASSEQGGLRGYTF
DNA: TGTGCCAGCAGTGAACAGGGGGGTCTAAGGGGCTACACCTTC

size: .
V: TRBV29-1
D: TRBD2
J: TRBJ2-1
CDR3: CSANGGRDNEQFF
DNA: TGCAGCGCCAACGGGGGGAGGGACAATGAGCAGTTCTTC

size: .
V: TRBV7-9
D: .
J: TRBJ1-3
CDR3: CASSLSTDPGNTIYF
DNA: TGTGCCAGCAGCTTAAGCACAGACCCGGGAAACACCATATATTTT

size: few
V: TRBV4-3
D: .
J: TRBJ1-2
CDR3: CASSQVKGEGANYGYTF
DNA: TGCGCCAGCAGCCAAGTAAAAGGGGAAGGGGCTAACTATGGCTACACCTTC

size: .
V: TRBV6-1
D: TRBD1
J: TRBJ2-7
CDR3: CASSERRGTGSYEQYF
DNA: TGTGCCAGCAGTGAACGCCGCGGGACAGGGTCCTACGAGCAGTACTTC

size: .
V: TRBV12-3/TRBV12-4
D: TRBD1
J: TRBJ1-2
CDR3: CASSTGVNYGYTF
DNA: TGTGCCAGCAGTACAGGGGTGAACTATGGCTACACCTTC

size: once
V: TRBV30
D: .
J: TRBJ2-2
CDR3: CAWDTSSSGELFF
DNA: TGTGCCTGGGACACCAGTTCCAGCGGGGAGCTGTTTTTT

size: .
V: TRBV15
D: .
J: TRBJ1-1
CDR3: CATSRDIGASTEAFF
DNA: TGTGCCACCAGCAGAGATATAGGGGCCAGCACTGAAGCTTTCTTT

size: .
V: TRBV11-2
D: .
J: TRBJ2-2
CDR3: CASPPGTLNTGELFF
DNA: TGTGCCAGCCCTCCCGGGACTCTAAACACCGGGGAGCTGTTTTTT

size: once
V: TRBV6-5
D: TRBD1
J: TRBJ1-4
CDR3: CASSSLDRGAKLFF
DNA: TGTGCCAGCAGTTCCCTGGACAGGGGGGCAAAACTGTTTTTT

size: .
V: TRBV7-6
D: .
J: TRBJ2-7
CDR3: CASSPAMGQGSYEQYF
DNA: TGTGCCAGCAGCCCCGCCATGGGGCAGGGCTCCTACGAGCAGTACTTC

size: once
V: TRBV27
D: .
J: TRBJ1-1
CDR3: CASSLSLGAEAFF
DNA: TGTGCCAGCAGTTTATCGCTCGGAGCTGAAGCTTTCTTT

size: .
V: TRBV19
D: .
J: TRBJ1-1
CDR3: CATEKSIATEAFF
DNA: TGTGCCACCGAGAAAAGCATCGCCACTGAAGCTTTCTTT

size: .
V: TRBV18
D: TRBD2
J: TRBJ2-5
CDR3: CASSPVAGGETQYF
DNA: TGTGCCAGCTCACCAGTAGCGGGTGGGGAGACCCAGTACTTC

size: .
V: TRBV18
D: TRBD1
J: TRBJ1-5
CDR3: CASSSTRDRDSNQPQHF
DNA: TGTGCCAGCTCATCGACAAGGGACAGGGATAGCAATCAGCCCCAGCATTTT

size: .
V: TRBV2
D: .
J: TRBJ1-3
CDR3: CASSLGASGNTIYF
DNA: TGTGCCAGCAGTCTTGGGGCCTCTGGAAACACCATATATTTT

size: .
V: TRBV6-5
D: TRBD2
J: TRBJ2-3
CDR3: CASSYAAGAGGTQYF
DNA: TGTGCCAGCAGTTACGCAGCGGGAGCGGGTGGTACGCAGTATTTT

size: .
V: TRBV9
D: .
J: TRBJ1-2
CDR3: CASSVVPNGGNYGYTF
DNA: TGTGCCAGCAGCGTAGTCCCGAACGGGGGAAACTATGGCTACACCTTC

size: .
V: TRBV11-2
D: TRBD2
J: TRBJ2-1
CDR3: CASSFPQGLVDNGQFF
DNA: TGTGCCAGCAGCTTTCCACAGGGACTAGTCGACAATGGGCAGTTCTTC

size: .
V: TRBV28
D: TRBD1
J: TRBJ1-2
CDR3: CASSPTGYRSYGYTF
DNA: TGTGCCAGCAGTCCGACAGGGTATAGGTCTTATGGCTACACCTTC

size: .
V: TRBV2
D: .
J: TRBJ2-6
CDR3: CASSDSAGANVLTF
DNA: TGTGCCAGCAGTGATTCAGCTGGGGCCAACGTCCTGACTTTC

size: .
V: TRBV18
D: .
J: TRBJ2-6
CDR3: CASCPISGANVLTF
DNA: TGTGCCAGCTGTCCTATTTCTGGGGCCAACGTCCTGACTTTC

size: .
V: TRBV5-6
D: .
J: TRBJ2-6
CDR3: CASSLTSGHGANVLTF
DNA: TGTGCCAGCAGCTTGACGTCAGGGCATGGGGCCAACGTCCTGACTTTC

size: .
V: TRBV2
D: .
J: TRBJ1-5
CDR3: CASSWGDQPQHF
DNA: TGTGCCAGCAGTTGGGGAGATCAGCCCCAGCATTTT

size: .
V: TRBV5-5
D: .
J: TRBJ2-7
CDR3: CASSLNKDMLEQYF
DNA: TGTGCCAGCAGCTTGAACAAGGACATGTTGGAGCAGTACTTC

size: .
V: TRBV27
D: TRBD1
J: TRBJ1-1
CDR3: CASSSPRQGPLNTEAFF
DNA: TGTGCCAGCAGTTCCCCACGACAGGGGCCCTTGAACACTGAAGCTTTCTTT

size: .
V: TRBV5-4
D: TRBD1
J: TRBJ2-7
CDR3: CASNRDRAYEQYF
DNA: TGTGCCAGCAACCGGGACAGGGCATACGAGCAGTACTTC

size: .
V: TRBV5-1
D: TRBD2
J: TRBJ2-1
CDR3: CASSGTTDGPEQFF
DNA: TGCGCCAGCAGTGGGACTACCGATGGGCCTGAGCAGTTCTTC

size: .
V: TRBV6-5
D: TRBD1
J: TRBJ1-5
CDR3: CASSIGQGSYQPQHF
DNA: TGTGCCAGCAGCATCGGACAGGGAAGTTATCAGCCCCAGCATTTT

size: .
V: TRBV7-9
D: TRBD2
J: TRBJ2-5
CDR3: CASSLAGGTETQYF
DNA: TGTGCCAGCAGCTTAGCGGGAGGGACAGAGACCCAGTACTTC

size: .
V: TRBV11-1
D: .
J: TRBJ2-2
CDR3: CASSLAAGINTGELFF
DNA: TGTGCCAGCAGCTTAGCGGCAGGGATTAACACCGGGGAGCTGTTTTTT

size: .
V: TRBV4-1
D: TRBD1
J: TRBJ1-1
CDR3: CASSHGGQGNTEAFF
DNA: TGCGCCAGCAGCCACGGGGGACAGGGGAACACTGAAGCTTTCTTT

size: .
V: TRBV19
D: .
J: TRBJ1-2
CDR3: CASRRRANYGYTF
DNA: TGTGCCAGTAGGAGGAGGGCTAACTATGGCTACACCTTC

size: few
V: TRBV19
D: TRBD1
J: TRBJ1-5
CDR3: CASRSTGAFNQPQHF
DNA: TGTGCCAGTAGATCTACAGGGGCGTTCAATCAGCCCCAGCATTTT

size: .
V: TRBV18
D: .
J: TRBJ2-7
CDR3: CASSPLAVSSYEQYF
DNA: TGTGCCAGCTCACCATTGGCCGTAAGCTCCTACGAGCAGTACTTC

size: .
V: TRBV28
D: TRBD1
J: TRBJ1-5
CDR3: CASSFRDRANQPQHF
DNA: TGTGCCAGCAGTTTTCGGGACAGGGCCAATCAGCCCCAGCATTTT

size: .
V: TRBV4-2
D: TRBD1
J: TRBJ1-2
CDR3: CASSQTTAAGGLDGYTF
DNA: TGTGCCAGCAGCCAGACCACGGCGGCAGGGGGCTTAGATGGCTACACCTTC

size: .
V: TRBV24-1
D: TRBD2
J: TRBJ2-1
CDR3: CATSDLTSGRAKSNEQFF
DNA: TGTGCCACCAGTGATCTGACTAGCGGGAGGGCCAAAAGCAATGAGCAGTTCTTC

size: .
V: TRBV7-2
D: .
J: TRBJ1-1
CDR3: CASSLPLRTEAFF
DNA: TGTGCCAGCAGCTTACCCCTCAGGACTGAAGCTTTCTTT

size: .
V: TRBV6-5
D: .
J: TRBJ2-3
CDR3: CASGAGFNTQYF
DNA: TGTGCCAGCGGGGCGGGGTTCAATACGCAGTATTTT

size: .
V: TRBV7-9
D: .
J: TRBJ1-1
CDR3: CASSSGTSNTEAFF
DNA: TGTGCCAGCAGCTCGGGGACAAGTAACACTGAAGCTTTCTTT

size: .
V: TRBV7-9
D: TRBD1
J: TRBJ2-6
CDR3: CASSWTGRAGANVLTF
DNA: TGTGCCAGCAGCTGGACAGGGCGTGCTGGGGCCAACGTCCTGACTTTC

size: once
V: TRBV3-1/TRBV3-2
D: TRBD2
J: TRBJ2-6
CDR3: CASSPLAGAGANVLTF
DNA: TGTGCCAGCAGCCCTTTAGCGGGAGCTGGGGCCAACGTCCTGACTTTC

size: .
V: TRBV4-1
D: TRBD1
J: TRBJ1-6
CDR3: CASSQRGTGGNSPLHF
DNA: TGCGCCAGCAGCCAGAGGGGGACAGGGGGTAATTCACCCCTCCACTTT

size: few
V: TRBV13
D: TRBD1
J: TRBJ1-2
CDR3: CASSQGGQPLYTF
DNA: TGTGCCAGCAGCCAGGGGGGACAACCCCTCTACACCTTC